This passage covers 6 T cell receptor beta chains from one sample sequenced in a study of beta chain features in type 1 diabetes. Study observations and caveats: People with Type 1 diabetes carried modestly yet significantly shorter TCRB CDR3s in all four CD4+ subsets.

The investigators reverse transcribed all of the isolated RNA, so they sequenced expressed TCRB transcripts. Profiling relied on immunoSEQ multiplex PCR, and the TCRdb table lists in-frame clones only, not all of them. The table has approximately 730,000 clones, 10% to 15% seen once. No antigen is known for these receptors. Sequencing used naive CD4+ T cells from blood. Receptors originate from a man younger than 35 with type 1 diabetes.

This clone came up a few times. The chain is built from TRBV5-1 and TRBJ1-1; D perhaps matches TRBD1 (5 bases). CDR3 size: 13 residues. Germline V gene data show CDR1 as SGHRS and CDR2 as YFSETQ. V shed 2 bases and J shed 6 bases, with 11 bases lying between them. CDR3 DNA: TGCGCCAGCAGCTTAGCGGGGGAGGCTGAAGCTTTCTTT. This gives the protein CASSLAGEAEAFF.

V usage is TRBV13 and J usage is TRBJ2-1; the D is unclear. Germline lookup yields CDR1 PRHDT and CDR2 FYEKMQ (reference sequence). The length of the CDR3 is 15 residues. Trimming removed 5 bases from V and 0 bases from J, with 11 bases in between. This CDR3 reads CASSPRRSSYNEQFF. DNA of the CDR3: TGTGCCAGCAGCCCCCGACGGAGCTCCTACAATGAGCAGTTCTTC.

This clone was recorded a few times. The genes are TRBV11-3 and TRBJ2-1; D is possibly TRBD1 (5 bases). The CDR3 covers 15 residues. Trimming pared 5 bases from V and 3 bases from J, leaving 14 bases between. The germline CDR1 and CDR2 sequences are SGHNT and YENEEA. The DNA for the CDR3 is TGTGCCAGCAGCGCCGCGACAGTGGGCTACAATGAGCAGTTCTTC. As protein: CASSAATVGYNEQFF.

The chain carries TRBV10-3 and TRBJ2-2, with D tentatively TRBD1 or TRBD2 (5 bases each). CDR3 size: 15 residues. CDR1 and CDR2 from the germline V gene are ENHRY and SYGVKD. V lost 6 bases and J lost 4, with 15 bases in between. The CDR3 bases are TGTGCCATCAGCCCCCCTTCAGGGACCACCGGGGAGCTGTTTTTT. Protein product: CAISPPSGTTGELFF.

The V and J genes are TRBV5-6 and TRBJ2-7, with TRBD1 matching 9 bases. Germline V gives CDR1 SGHDT, CDR2 YYEEEE. V lost 4 bases to trimming and J lost 3 bases; unmatched junction nucleotides: 11. The CDR3 is 16 amino acids. The CDR3 is CASSPGVGTGNYEQYF. The CDR3 nucleotides read TGTGCCAGCAGCCCCGGGGTGGGGACAGGGAACTACGAGCAGTACTTC.

The V and J genes are TRBV6-1 and TRBJ1-6; D unresolved. Trimming pared 5 bases from V and 9 bases from J, leaving 8 bases between. Germline assignment: CDR1 MNHNS and CDR2 SASEGT. The CDR3 contains 12 residues. The CDR3 loop reads CASSTVGSPLHF. CDR3 DNA: TGTGCCAGCAGTACAGTTGGTTCACCCCTCCACTTT.